This T cell receptor (beta chain) was retrieved from a study of CD8 T cells in Susac syndrome. This clonotype turned up a few times. Negative isolation was applied to CD8+ and CD4+ T cells, and FACS enrichment was applied to TEMRA cells. With random hexamers, about 0.45 to 1 ug RNA was reverse transcribed. TCRdb reanalysed the immunoSEQ multiplex PCR reads using MiXCR and keeps one entry per CDR3 protein. Of 150,000 to 200,000 distinct CDR3 sequences in the sample, 90% to 95% were seen once. Germline CDR1 is LGHDT and CDR2 is YNNKEL (reference sequence). V lost 5 bases, J lost 2 bases, and 4 bases lay in between. CDR3 length: 11 residues.

The sample comprised CD4+ T cells from PBMCs. The genes are TRBV3-1 and TRBJ2-7; D remains ambiguous. The sequence derives from a human donor with Susac syndrome. The CDR3 spells CASSAAYEQYF. CDR3 nucleotides: TGTGCCAGCAGCGCAGCCTACGAGCAGTACTTC.